A selection of T cell receptor beta chains follows, all from one sample in a study of blood T cell repertoires in COVID-19. TCRdb's table, derived via immunoSEQ multiplex PCR, lists solely in-frame clones and lacks some. This sample has 100,000 to 120,000 clones, with 88% found just once. Material for sequencing was peripheral blood. These receptors were taken from a woman aged 45-59 years with acute or convalescent COVID-19. The CDR3 runs from the conserved cysteine through the conserved F or W. Fields, in order: D gene, V gene, clone size, J gene, CDR3 protein, CDR3 DNA. D genes are given only for firm matches. Part of the rows lack a size; the others show once, few, many or a class for expanded clones.

TRBD1	TRBV7-9	once	TRBJ1-2	CASSRQGNYGYTF	TGTGCCAGCAGCCGACAGGGGAACTATGGCTACACCTTC
.	TRBV5-5	.	TRBJ1-6	CASMSGDTTNSPLHF	TGTGCCAGCATGTCCGGGGACACGACAAATTCACCCCTCCACTTT
.	TRBV7-2	.	TRBJ1-6	CASTQQRSNNSPLHF	TGTGCCAGCACCCAACAGAGATCCAATAATTCACCCCTCCACTTT
TRBD2	TRBV2	.	TRBJ2-7	CASNAGGPYEQYF	TGTGCCAGCAACGCGGGAGGTCCCTACGAGCAGTACTTC
.	TRBV7-9	.	TRBJ2-3	CASSFAGDTQYF	TGTGCCAGCAGCTTTGCGGGGGATACGCAGTATTTT
.	TRBV5-1	.	TRBJ2-7	CASSAVTPYEQYF	TGCGCCAGCAGCGCAGTCACACCTTACGAGCAGTACTTC
.	TRBV4-1	.	TRBJ1-2	CASSQDRGRGYTF	TGCGCCAGCAGCCAAGACAGGGGACGGGGCTACACCTTC
TRBD1	TRBV28	.	TRBJ2-2	CASSRGDRGLTGELFF	TGTGCCAGCAGTCGAGGGGACAGGGGTTTGACCGGGGAGCTGTTTTTT
TRBD2	TRBV10-3	.	TRBJ2-7	CAISEGSGRGSSSYEQYF	TGTGCCATCAGTGAGGGTAGCGGGAGAGGGTCGAGCTCCTACGAGCAGTACTTC
.	TRBV29-1	.	TRBJ1-5	CSVEGGNPKPHQPQHF	TGCAGCGTTGAAGGGGGCAACCCCAAGCCTCATCAGCCCCAGCATTTT
.	TRBV6-5	few	TRBJ2-3	CASTPQGKDTQYF	TGTGCCAGCACTCCCCAGGGGAAAGATACGCAGTATTTT
.	TRBV3-1/TRBV3-2	.	TRBJ2-3	CASSRQGASVTDTQYF	TGTGCCAGCAGCCGACAGGGCGCTAGCGTTACAGATACGCAGTATTTT
.	TRBV5-1	.	TRBJ2-1	CASSSSRLYNEQFF	TGCGCCAGCAGCTCCAGTCGACTGTACAATGAGCAGTTCTTC
TRBD1	TRBV28	.	TRBJ1-1	CASNEEGASTEAFF	TGTGCCAGCAATGAAGAGGGGGCGAGCACTGAAGCTTTCTTT
TRBD1	TRBV5-6	.	TRBJ1-2	CASSLRTGRRYTF	TGTGCCAGCAGCCTCCGGACAGGGAGACGCTACACCTTC